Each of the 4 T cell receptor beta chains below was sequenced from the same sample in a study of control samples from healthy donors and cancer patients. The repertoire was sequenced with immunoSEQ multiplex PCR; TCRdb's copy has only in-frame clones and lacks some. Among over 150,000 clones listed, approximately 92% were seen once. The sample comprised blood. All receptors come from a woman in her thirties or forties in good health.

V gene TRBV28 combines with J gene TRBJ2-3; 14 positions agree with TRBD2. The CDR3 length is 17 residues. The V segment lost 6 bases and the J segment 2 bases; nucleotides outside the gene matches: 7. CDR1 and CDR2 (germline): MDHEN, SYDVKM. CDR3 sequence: CASSQGLAGGNTDTQYF. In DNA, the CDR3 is TGTGCCAGCAGCCAAGGACTAGCGGGGGGAAACACAGATACGCAGTATTTT.

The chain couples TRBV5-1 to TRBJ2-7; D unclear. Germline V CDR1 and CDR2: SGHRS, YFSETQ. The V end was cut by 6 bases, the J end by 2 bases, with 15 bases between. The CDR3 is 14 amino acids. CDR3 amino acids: CASKSVAGTYEQYF. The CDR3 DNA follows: TGCGCCAGCAAGTCCGTGGCAGGCACCTACGAGCAGTACTTC.

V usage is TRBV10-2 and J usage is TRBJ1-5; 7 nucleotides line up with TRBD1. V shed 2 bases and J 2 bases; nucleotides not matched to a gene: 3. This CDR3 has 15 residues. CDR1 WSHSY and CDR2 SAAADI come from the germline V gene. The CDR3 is CASSEEGARNQPQHF. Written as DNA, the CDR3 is TGCGCCAGCAGTGAGGAGGGGGCGCGCAATCAGCCCCAGCATTTT.

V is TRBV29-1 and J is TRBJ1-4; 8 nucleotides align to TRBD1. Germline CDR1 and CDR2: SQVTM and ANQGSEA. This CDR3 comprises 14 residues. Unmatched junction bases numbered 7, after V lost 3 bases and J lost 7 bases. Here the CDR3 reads CSVDPDRGGEKLFF. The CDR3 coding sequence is TGCAGCGTTGATCCAGACAGGGGAGGTGAAAAACTGTTTTTT.